This TCR beta chain derives from a study of radiation and T cells in renal cell carcinoma. On the study more broadly: Nephrectomy followed 15 Gy stereotactic body radiation by 4 weeks.

TCRdb's table, derived via immunoSEQ multiplex PCR, lists solely in-frame clones and lacks some. The sample holds 25,000 to 30,000 clones; approximately 81% are singletons and the top ten take roughly 30%. Study conclusions and caveats: Baseline intratumoral clonotype presence is unknown without pretreatment biopsies. In blood, top tumor clones expanded by 2 weeks, shrinking by 4.

The time point here: blood 2 weeks post-SBRT. Documented treatment: 15 Gy SBRT to primary tumor, nephrectomy 4 weeks later. After SBRT, blood was collected at 2 and 4 weeks, plus baseline. Concerning this clone itself: The antigen is not known.

The sequence was obtained from a man in his fifties or sixties with renal cell carcinoma. Sequencing used blood, obtained from a patient whose treatment included radiotherapy and nephrectomy.

In DNA, the CDR3 is TGCGCCAGCAGCCTTACGTCGGCACAGGGCGGAAACACCATATATTTT. This translates into CASSLTSAQGGNTIYF. The chain employs TRBV5-1 and TRBJ1-3; D may be TRBD1 (6 bases). Germline CDR1 and CDR2: SGHRS and YFSETQ. CDR3 size: 16 residues. The V and J ends lost 4 bases and 4 bases respectively, with 18 bases between them. Full variable domain (missing parts from reference TRBV5-1 and TRBJ1-3): KAGVTQTPRYLIKTRGQQVTLSCSPISGHRSVSWYQQTPGQGLQFLFEYFSETQRNKGNFPGRFSGRQFSNSRSEMNVSTLELGDSALYLCASSLTSAQGGNTIYFGEGSWLTVV.